The 19 T cell receptor beta chains given below trace back to one sample, sequenced in a study of sequential checkpoint blockade in melanoma (dated by TCRdb to the late 2010s). Libraries were prepared through the immunoSEQ multiplex PCR assay. The table was pulled from immuneACCESS by TCRdb, which kept in-frame rearrangements only. Such tables lose some clones; where checked, under half of the loss comes from unresolved V genes, and the rest has no known cause. Recorded for this sample are 14,000 or so clones; 65% to 80% of them occurred a single time. 30% of the sample lies in the top ten. The meaning of the sample's treatment or condition label: randomized to nivolumab then ipilimumab (arm A) or the reverse (arm B). The specimen was CD8+ T cells sorted from blood (inferred from file names), collected from a patient given nivolumab and ipilimumab in sequence. These receptors were taken from a human donor with melanoma.

The chain joins TRBV29-1 to TRBJ2-1; 7 nucleotides align to TRBD2. Germline CDR1 and CDR2: SQVTM and ANQGSEA. The CDR3 extends over 15 amino acids. The junction had 13 bases not matched to a gene; V was cut back by 4 bases and J by 7 bases. CDR3 sequence (DNA): TGCAGCGTTGTCCTGGGTTTCGGGGGGAGGAATGAGCAGTTCTTC. Protein: CSVVLGFGGRNEQFF.

This chain joins TRBV6-6 and TRBJ2-5; D is possibly TRBD2 (5 bases). CDR3 length equals 14 residues. Looked up from germline, CDR1 is MNHNY and CDR2 is SVGAGI (reference sequence). V lost 6 bases and J 1 base, leaving 12 bases between the germline ends. The CDR3: CASSTRGTQETQYF. DNA for the CDR3: TGTGCCAGCAGCACCCGGGGAACCCAAGAGACCCAGTACTTC.

The rearrangement uses TRBV6-4 and TRBJ2-2, with TRBD1 identical over 8 bases. CDR1 and CDR2 from the germline V gene are MRHNA and SNTAGT. J was trimmed by 4 bases and V by 3 bases; bases with no gene match: 4. This CDR3 has 15 amino acids. The CDR3 bases are TGTGCCAGCAGTGAATCGACAGGGGTCACCGGGGAGCTGTTTTTT. It is translated as CASSESTGVTGELFF.

This clone was detected only a few times. This sequence joins TRBV27 and TRBJ2-7; 9 positions agree with TRBD2. This CDR3 contains 15 residues. Germline V CDR1 and CDR2: MNHEY, SMNVEV (reference sequence). J was trimmed by 2 bases and V by 6 bases; bases with no gene match: 8. In nucleotides, the CDR3 is TGTGCCAGCAGCTTTGGGCCTAGCGGGACCTACGAGCAGTACTTC. Protein product: CASSFGPSGTYEQYF.

The rearrangement joins TRBV10-2 to TRBJ2-1; 9 nucleotides align to TRBD1. Trimming removed 3 bases from V and 6 bases from J; junction bases left unmatched: 12. Germline lookup yields CDR1 WSHSY and CDR2 SAAADI. The CDR3 extends over 17 amino acids. In DNA, the CDR3 is TGCGCCAGCAGTGATGGGTATAGGACAGGGGTTTCCAATGAGCAGTTCTTC. Encoded protein: CASSDGYRTGVSNEQFF.

The rearrangement uses TRBV6-6 and TRBJ2-1, with 10 bases identical to TRBD1. Per germline, CDR1 MNHNY and CDR2 SVGAGI (reference sequence). The CDR3 sequence is 15 residues long. Trimming at V came to 5 bases and at J to 7 bases, leaving 8 bases not matched to a gene. For the CDR3, the DNA is TGTGCCAGCAGTCCCGGGACAGGGGTTAGGAATGAGCAGTTCTTC. It translates to CASSPGTGVRNEQFF.

The rearrangement links TRBV27 to TRBJ2-1; 7 nucleotides match TRBD1. With V trimmed by 5 bases and J by 4 bases, 8 bases remained unmatched. Germline V gives CDR1 MNHEY, CDR2 SMNVEV (reference sequence). This CDR3 spans 15 amino acids. The CDR3 coding sequence is TGTGCCAGCAGTGTTTCCGGGACAGCTTACAATGAGCAGTTCTTC. Its translation: CASSVSGTAYNEQFF.

The rearrangement uses TRBV10-2 and TRBJ2-7; D might be TRBD1 (6 bases). This CDR3 spans 15 amino acids. Germline-derived CDR1 and CDR2 are WSHSY and SAAADI. V gave up 7 bases and J gave up 0 bases, with 16 bases separating them. The CDR3 DNA reads as TGCGCCAGCATCCCCAGACAGGACAGCTCCTACGAGCAGTACTTC. This translates into CASIPRQDSSYEQYF.

This rearrangement joins TRBV19 to TRBJ1-5; D is undetermined. With 3 bases removed from V and 6 bases from J, the gap between germline ends came to 15 bases. The germline V gene encodes CDR1 LNHDA and CDR2 SQIVND (reference sequence). CDR3 size: 15 residues. The CDR3 DNA follows: TGTGCCAGTAGTATGGAACGGACTACGAGTCAGCCCCAGCATTTT. Its translation is CASSMERTTSQPQHF.

The chain links TRBV19 to TRBJ2-3; weak D call: TRBD2 (6 bases). The germline V gene has CDR1 LNHDA and CDR2 SQIVND (reference sequence). The CDR3 totals 15 residues. Deletions cut 0 bases from V and 1 base from J, with 8 bases between. CDR3 DNA: TGTGCCAGTAGTATAGATTCTAGCGGCACAGATACGCAGTATTTT. It translates to CASSIDSSGTDTQYF. The whole variable domain, filled in from reference TRBV19 and TRBJ2-3, reads DGGITQSPKYLFRKEGQNVTLSCEQNLNHDAMYWYRQDPGQGLRLIYYSQIVNDFQKGDIAEGYSVSREKKESFPLTVTSAQKNPTAFYLCASSIDSSGTDTQYFGPGTRLTVL.

The J gene is TRBJ2-7, the V gene TRBV5-1; TRBD1 matches 9 bases. V was clipped by 0 bases and J by 3 bases; unmatched bases: 1. The germline CDR1 and CDR2 sequences are SGHRS and YFSETQ. This CDR3 spans 14 amino acids. The CDR3 sequence: CASSLEDRGYEQYF. CDR3 in DNA: TGCGCCAGCAGCTTGGAGGACAGGGGCTACGAGCAGTACTTC.

In this sample, this clone turned up a few times. V usage is TRBV4-3 and J usage is TRBJ2-3, with 7 bases lining up with TRBD2. Trimming at V came to 3 bases and at J to 5 bases, leaving 14 bases not matched to a gene. CDR3 length equals 17 residues. Germline assignment: CDR1 LGHNA and CDR2 YSLEER. The CDR3 spells CASSQKTQAGEGDTQYF. The DNA of the CDR3 is TGCGCCAGCAGCCAGAAGACCCAGGCGGGGGAGGGAGATACGCAGTATTTT.

The rearrangement uses TRBV10-3 and TRBJ2-5; D remains ambiguous. The CDR3 contains 14 residues. Trimming took 3 bases from V and 2 from J, leaving 10 bases between them. Germline V CDR1 and CDR2: ENHRY, SYGVKD. The CDR3 here is CAISDYSQQETQYF. The CDR3 DNA sequence: TGTGCCATCAGTGACTACAGCCAACAAGAGACCCAGTACTTC.

The chain links TRBV13 to TRBJ2-7; perhaps TRBD2 as D (5 bases). The CDR3 covers 14 residues. Germline CDR1 PRHDT, CDR2 FYEKMQ (reference sequence). With 6 bases removed from V and 4 bases from J, the gap between germline ends came to 16 bases. The CDR3 loop is CASRVRADFYEQYF. CDR3 DNA: TGTGCCAGCAGGGTGAGGGCCGATTTTTACGAGCAGTACTTC.

This chain uses TRBV7-9 with TRBJ2-5; TRBD1 agrees at 10 bases. V lost 2 bases and J lost 4; bases outside the gene matches: 7. From germline, CDR1 is SEHNR and CDR2 FQNEAQ (reference sequence). This CDR3 has 16 amino acids. CDR3 loop: CASSLSDRGRGETQYF. The CDR3 coding sequence is TGTGCCAGCAGCTTATCCGACAGGGGGCGCGGAGAGACCCAGTACTTC.

The chain is built from TRBV6-4 and TRBJ2-5; 10 bases line up with TRBD2. CDR3 length: 15 amino acids. With V trimmed by 0 bases and J by 2 bases, 0 bases remained unmatched. From germline, CDR1 is MRHNA and CDR2 SNTAGT. Here the CDR3 reads CASSDSTSGQETQYF. The DNA for the CDR3 is TGTGCCAGCAGTGACTCGACTAGCGGGCAAGAGACCCAGTACTTC.

The gene calls are TRBV6-1 and TRBJ1-5, with D unclear. The germline V and J ends were trimmed by 3 bases and 0 bases, with 9 bases remaining between them. This CDR3 is 15 amino acids long. Germline V lookup: CDR1 MNHNS, CDR2 SASEGT. CDR3 loop: CASSDITDSNQPQHF. Written as DNA, the CDR3 is TGTGCCAGCAGTGATATTACAGATAGCAATCAGCCCCAGCATTTT.

This clone was counted only a few times. The chain carries TRBV21-1 and TRBJ2-1; the D call TRBD2 from the table was never checked on the DNA. TRBV21-1 is given as a pseudogene. This CDR3 contains 19 residues. The CDR3: CDRDRQTSGRVSSYNEQFF. The CDR3, as DNA: TGTGACCGGGACAGGCAGACTAGCGGGAGGGTAAGCTCCTACAATGAGCAGTTCTTC.

The chain joins TRBV16 to TRBJ1-2; D uncertain. There are 14 residues in the CDR3. The germline CDR1 and CDR2 sequences are KGHSY and FQNENV. V was trimmed by 2 bases and J by 3 bases, leaving 10 bases between them. The CDR3 nucleotides are TGTGCCAGCAGCCAACGGCAGGTTGACTATGGCTACACCTTC. This translates into CASSQRQVDYGYTF. Together with reference TRBV16 and TRBJ1-2, the CDR3 gives the full variable domain: GEEVAQTPKHLVRGEGQKAKLYCAPIKGHSYVFWYQQVLKNEFKFLISFQNENVFDETGMPKERFSAKCLPNSPCSLEIQATKLEDSAVYFCASSQRQVDYGYTFGSGTRLTVV.